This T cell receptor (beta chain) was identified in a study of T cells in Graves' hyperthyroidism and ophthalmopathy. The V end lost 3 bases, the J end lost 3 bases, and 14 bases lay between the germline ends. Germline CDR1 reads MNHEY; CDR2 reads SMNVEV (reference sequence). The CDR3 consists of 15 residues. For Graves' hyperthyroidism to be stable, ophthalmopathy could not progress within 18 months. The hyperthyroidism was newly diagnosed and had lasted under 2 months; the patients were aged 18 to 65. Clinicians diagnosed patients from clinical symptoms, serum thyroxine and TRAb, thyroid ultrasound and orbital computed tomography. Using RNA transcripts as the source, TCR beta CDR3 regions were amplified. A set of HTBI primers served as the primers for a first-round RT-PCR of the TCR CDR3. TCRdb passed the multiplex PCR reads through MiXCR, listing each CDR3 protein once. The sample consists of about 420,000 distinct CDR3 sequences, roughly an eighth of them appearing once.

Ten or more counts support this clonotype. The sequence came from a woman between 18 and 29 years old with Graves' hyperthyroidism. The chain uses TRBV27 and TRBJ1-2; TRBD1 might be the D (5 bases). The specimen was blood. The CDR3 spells CASSFGANLYYGYTF. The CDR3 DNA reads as TGTGCCAGCAGTTTTGGGGCGAACCTGTACTATGGCTACACCTTC.